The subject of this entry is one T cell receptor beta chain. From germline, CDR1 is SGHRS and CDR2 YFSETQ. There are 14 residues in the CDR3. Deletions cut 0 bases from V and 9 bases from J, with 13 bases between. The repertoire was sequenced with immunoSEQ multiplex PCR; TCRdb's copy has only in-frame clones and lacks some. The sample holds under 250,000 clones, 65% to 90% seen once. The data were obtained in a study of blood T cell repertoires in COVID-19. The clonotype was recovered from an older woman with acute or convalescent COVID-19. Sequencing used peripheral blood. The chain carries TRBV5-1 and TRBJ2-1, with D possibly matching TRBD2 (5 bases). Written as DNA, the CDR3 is TGCGCCAGCAGCTTGGAGGGATCCCGGGGTGAGCAGTTCTTC. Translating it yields CASSLEGSRGEQFF.